Listed here are 17 T cell receptor beta chains from one sample, sequenced in a study of beta chain features in type 1 diabetes. The sequenced template was cDNA made from the entire isolated RNA. Assay: immunoSEQ multiplex PCR; the TCRdb copy retains only in-frame clones and omits some. The sample comprises more than 350,000 clones, around 10% of which are singletons, and about 0.042% rests with the top ten. The sequencing input was naive CD4+ T cells from blood. Source of these receptors: a woman aged 18-29 years in good health.

The rearrangement joins TRBV5-1 to TRBJ2-1, with D uncertain. Trimming stripped 0 bases from V and 5 bases from J, with 9 bases between. The CDR3 consists of 14 residues. The germline CDR1 and CDR2 sequences are SGHRS and YFSETQ. CDR3 bases: TGCGCCAGCAGCTTGGGGGATCCCAACAATGAGCAGTTCTTC. Translating it yields CASSLGDPNNEQFF.

V gene TRBV7-3 combines with J gene TRBJ2-6; 7 bases are a match to TRBD1. The ends lost 6 bases at V and 1 base at J; junction bases unmatched: 9. CDR1 SGHTA and CDR2 FQGTGA come from the germline V gene. CDR3 length: 17 amino acids. CDR3 DNA: TGTGCCAGCAGTATACAGGGGATTCTTTCTGGGGCCAACGTCCTGACTTTC. Residues: CASSIQGILSGANVLTF.

The sample holds a few counts of this clone. The gene calls are TRBV7-2 and TRBJ2-7; 11 bases match TRBD2. CDR3 size: 16 residues. The junction had 9 bases not matched to a gene; V was cut back by 4 bases and J by 4 bases. Germline CDR1 is SGHTA and CDR2 is FQGNSA. DNA of the CDR3: TGTGCCAGCAGCTCCCTGAGACTAGCGGGAAGGTACGAGCAGTACTTC. Translation gives CASSSLRLAGRYEQYF.

The chain recombines TRBV4-1 with TRBJ2-7; tentative D call: TRBD2 (5 bases). Trimming removed 0 bases from V and 3 bases from J, with 12 bases in between. CDR1 and CDR2 (germline): MGHRA, YSYEKL. The CDR3 runs to 15 residues. The CDR3 loop is CASSQDSGFLYEQYF. Here the CDR3 DNA reads TGCGCCAGCAGCCAAGATTCGGGGTTTCTCTACGAGCAGTACTTC.

This clone appeared a few times. The chain links TRBV29-1 to TRBJ2-2; 11 bases match TRBD1. CDR3 length: 14 residues. Looked up from germline, CDR1 is SQVTM and CDR2 is ANQGSEA. CDR3 residues: CNLGTGGRTGELFF. The CDR3 DNA is TGCAATCTCGGGACAGGGGGAAGAACCGGGGAGCTGTTTTTT.

There are a few counts of this clone. This chain joins TRBV7-8 and TRBJ2-1, with 14 bases that match TRBD2. The germline CDR1 and CDR2 sequences are SGHVS and FQNEAQ. Germline trimming cut 5 bases from V and 8 bases from J; bases unmatched to any gene: 20. The length of the CDR3 is 20 residues. CDR3 region: CASSLGQGLRTSGRWDEQFF. The CDR3 DNA reads TGTGCCAGCAGCCTGGGACAGGGACTACGGACTAGCGGGAGGTGGGATGAGCAGTTCTTC.

The chain couples TRBV29-1 to TRBJ2-5; TRBD1 or TRBD2 may be the D gene (5 bases each). The CDR3 runs 10 residues. The V end lost 7 bases, the J end lost 9 bases, and 12 bases lay between the germline ends. CDR1 is SQVTM, CDR2 ANQGSEA, per germline. The CDR3 here is CSGREGAQYF. CDR3 in DNA: TGCAGCGGACGGGAAGGGGCCCAGTACTTC.

The V and J genes are TRBV2 and TRBJ2-7, with D possibly being TRBD1 or TRBD2 (5 bases each). The CDR3 has 12 residues. Germline CDR1 is SNHLY and CDR2 is FYNNEI. Trimming shortened V by 4 bases and J by 6 bases, and 10 bases separated the two germline ends. Here the CDR3 reads CASSVGTGEQYV. In nucleotides, the CDR3 is TGTGCCAGCAGTGTGGGGACCGGCGAGCAGTACGTC.

The table lists this clone with a few counts. V usage is TRBV4-1 and J usage is TRBJ1-2, with D tentatively TRBD1 (6 bases). The V end lost 4 bases, the J end lost 7 bases, and 16 bases lay between the germline ends. Germline V lookup: CDR1 MGHRA, CDR2 YSYEKL. This CDR3 has 14 residues. The DNA of the CDR3 is TGCGCCAGCAGCCCAGAAACAGGGAGGGCTGGCTACACCTTC. Its translation is CASSPETGRAGYTF.

The chain links TRBV18 to TRBJ2-1; D remains unclear. Germline V gene lookup returns CDR1 KGHSH and CDR2 LQKENI. The CDR3 has 13 amino acids. Trimming cost V 6 bases and J 7 bases, with 13 bases left between them. In DNA, the CDR3 is TGTGCCAGCTCCCCAGAACGACAAAATGAGCAGTTCTTC. Protein product: CASSPERQNEQFF.

The genes are TRBV5-4 and TRBJ1-2; D uncertain. Trimming left V 4 bases short and J 0 bases short, with 13 bases between. The CDR3 runs 15 residues. Germline loops: CDR1 SGHNT, CDR2 YYREEE (reference sequence). The CDR3 loop is CASSAKRAPNYGYTF. The CDR3 DNA reads TGTGCCAGCAGCGCTAAACGGGCGCCTAACTATGGCTACACCTTC. The variable domain in full, with the rest retrieved from reference TRBV5-4 and TRBJ1-2, is ETGVTQSPTHLIKTRGQQVTLRCSSQSGHNTVSWYQQALGQGPQFIFQYYREEENGRGNFPPRFSGLQFPNYSSELNVNALELDDSALYLCASSAKRAPNYGYTFGSGTRLTVV.

This rearrangement joins TRBV5-4 to TRBJ2-1; TRBD2 matches at 12 bases. The CDR3 contains 15 residues. Germline V lookup: CDR1 SGHNT, CDR2 YYREEE (reference sequence). The V segment lost 4 bases and the J segment 4 bases; nucleotides outside the gene matches: 3. Here the CDR3 reads CASSVTSGGYNEQFF. CDR3 coding DNA: TGTGCCAGCAGCGTCACTAGCGGGGGGTACAATGAGCAGTTCTTC.

Only a few counts were recorded for this clone. The chain recombines TRBV27 with TRBJ1-2, with 7 bases identical to TRBD1. In germline, CDR1 is MNHEY, CDR2 SMNVEV (reference sequence). This CDR3 has 15 residues. J lost 7 bases, V lost 6 bases, and 14 bases had no gene match. The CDR3 coding sequence is TGTGCCAGCAGACTCCAAACCGGGACAGTTGGTGGCTACACCTTC. Translation: CASRLQTGTVGGYTF.

In its sample, this clone was seen a few times. This chain links TRBV30 with TRBJ2-5; D unclear. V shed 2 bases and J shed 11 bases, with 12 bases lying between them. This CDR3 region has 11 residues. Germline V gene lookup returns CDR1 GTSNPN and CDR2 SVGIG (reference sequence). The CDR3 reads CAWSYGPEQYF. The CDR3 DNA reads as TGTGCCTGGAGTTACGGACCTGAGCAGTACTTC.

The genes are TRBV18 and TRBJ2-5, with a weak D call TRBD1 (6 bases). V was cut by 2 bases and J by 0 bases, with 7 bases left in between. Germline lookup yields CDR1 KGHSH and CDR2 LQKENI. The CDR3 totals 14 residues. CDR3 residues: CASSPRDNQETQYF. CDR3 bases: TGTGCCAGCTCACCAAGGGACAACCAAGAGACCCAGTACTTC. Full variable domain (outside the CDR3, taken from reference TRBV18 and TRBJ2-5): NAGVMQNPRHLVRRRGQEARLRCSPMKGHSHVYWYRQLPEEGLKFMVYLQKENIIDESGMPKERFSAEFPKEGPSILRIQQVVRGDSAAYFCASSPRDNQETQYFGPGTRLLVL.

Only a few counts were recorded for this clone. This chain links TRBV6-5 with TRBJ2-1; D possibly corresponds to TRBD2 (6 bases). Per germline, CDR1 MNHEY and CDR2 SVGAGI. The CDR3 covers 13 residues. Trimming took off 4 bases at V and 7 bases at J, with 11 bases between the two ends. CDR3 region: CASSFRLVNEQFF. The DNA for the CDR3 is TGTGCCAGCAGTTTTCGACTAGTTAATGAGCAGTTCTTC.

The sample holds a few counts of this clone. This chain joins TRBV7-9 and TRBJ2-3; TRBD2 agrees at 8 bases. Germline lookup yields CDR1 SEHNR and CDR2 FQNEAQ (reference sequence). Trimming cost V 1 base and J 2 bases; bases outside gene matches: 8. The CDR3 runs 17 residues. Written as DNA, the CDR3 is TGTGCCAGCAGCTTAGGGACTAGCAGGGACCACACAGATACGCAGTATTTT. This gives the protein CASSLGTSRDHTDTQYF.